The clone carrying this T cell receptor beta chain has only one observation. Profiled with immunoSEQ multiplex PCR; TCRdb holds only in-frame clones, not every one. The profile shows around 39,000 clones, approximately 92% of them singletons. The data belong to a study of T cell changes during pregnancy in multiple sclerosis. The TCR comes from a female donor with multiple sclerosis, enrolled in a pregnancy study. The sequenced sample was PBMCs (not recorded whether the cells were cultured).

The CDR3, as DNA: TGTGCCAGCAGCTCAGGACTAGCGGGAGCGAGAGATACGCAGTATTTT. It translates to CASSSGLAGARDTQYF. V and J are TRBV13 and TRBJ2-3, with 13 bases aligning to TRBD2. The germline CDR1 and CDR2 sequences are PRHDT and FYEKMQ (reference sequence). The CDR3 loop spans 16 amino acids. The V gene end was trimmed by 4 bases and the J gene end by 5 bases; junction bases not matched to a gene: 6.